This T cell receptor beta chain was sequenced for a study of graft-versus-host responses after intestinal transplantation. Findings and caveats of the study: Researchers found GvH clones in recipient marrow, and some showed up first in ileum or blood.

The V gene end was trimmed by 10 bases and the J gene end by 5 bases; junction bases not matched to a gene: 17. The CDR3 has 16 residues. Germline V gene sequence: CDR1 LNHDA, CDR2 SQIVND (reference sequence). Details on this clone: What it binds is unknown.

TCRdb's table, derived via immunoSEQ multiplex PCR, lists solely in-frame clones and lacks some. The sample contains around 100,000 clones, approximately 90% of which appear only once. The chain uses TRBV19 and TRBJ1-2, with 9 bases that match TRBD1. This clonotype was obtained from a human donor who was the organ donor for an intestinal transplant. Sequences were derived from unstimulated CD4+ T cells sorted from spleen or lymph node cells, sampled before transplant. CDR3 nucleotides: TGTGCCAAAGGAAAAGAAACAGGGGGCCAACTTTATGGCTACACCTTC. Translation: CAKGKETGGQLYGYTF.